Sequencing of this T cell receptor (beta chain) was carried out in a study of T cell responses to AZD1222 COVID-19 vaccine. TCRdb's copy holds only in-frame clones and misses some; the assay was immunoSEQ multiplex PCR. The table lists about 160,000 clones, over 80% of them singletons. Findings and limits, study-wide: A mostly white British donor set with more females was recruited, and clonal diversity was possibly underestimated. The study found vaccine-associated CD4 TCRs spanning spike, dominant at 160-218 and 743-854. Within unmutated variant regions lay the reported targets of nearly half of spike-specific TCRs.

For this clone: The target antigen is unknown.

The origin of this receptor is an adult in good health. Here the sequenced sample was peripheral blood, taken on day 0 of AZD1222 vaccination.

The CDR3 loop reads CASSERFQPQHF. CDR3 in DNA: TGTGCCAGCAGTGAGCGTTTCCAGCCCCAGCATTTT. The chain is built from TRBV2 and TRBJ1-5, with D unresolved. V lost 3 bases and J 7 bases, leaving 7 bases between the germline ends. CDR1 is SNHLY, CDR2 FYNNEI, per germline. The CDR3 sequence is 12 residues long.